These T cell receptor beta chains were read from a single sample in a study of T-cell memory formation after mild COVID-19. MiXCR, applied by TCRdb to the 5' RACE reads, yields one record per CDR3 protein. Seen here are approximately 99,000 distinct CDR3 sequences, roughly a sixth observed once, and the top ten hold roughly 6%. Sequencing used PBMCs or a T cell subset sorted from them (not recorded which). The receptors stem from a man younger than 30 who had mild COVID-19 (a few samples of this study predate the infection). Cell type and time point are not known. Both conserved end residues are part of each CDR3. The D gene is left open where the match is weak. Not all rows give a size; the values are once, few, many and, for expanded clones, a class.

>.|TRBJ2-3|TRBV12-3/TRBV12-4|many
TGTGCCAGCAGCCTGGTAAGCGCAGATACGCAGTATTTT
CASSLVSADTQYF
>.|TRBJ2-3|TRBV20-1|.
TGCAGTGCCCACGACGGAGCGGGCACAGATACGCAGTATTTT
CSAHDGAGTDTQYF
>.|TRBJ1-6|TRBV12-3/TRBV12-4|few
TGTGCCAGCAGTTGGGCAGGGCGCTCACCCCTCCACTTT
CASSWAGRSPLHF
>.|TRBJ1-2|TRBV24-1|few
TGTGCCACCAGTGATTTTCGCATAAGCTATGGCTACACCTTC
CATSDFRISYGYTF
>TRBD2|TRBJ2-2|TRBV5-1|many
TGCGCCAGCAGCCGCTCTCTAAGCGGGGCAGGGACCGGGGAGCTGTTTTTT
CASSRSLSGAGTGELFF
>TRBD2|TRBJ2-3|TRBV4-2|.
TGTGCCAGCAGCCCCCTAGCGGGCCCCCCTGGAGATACGCAGTATTTT
CASSPLAGPPGDTQYF
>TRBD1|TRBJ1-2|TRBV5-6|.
TGTGCCAGCAGCCCCCCGCCGACAGGGCTGGCTAACTATGGCTACACCTTC
CASSPPPTGLANYGYTF
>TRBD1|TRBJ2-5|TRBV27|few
TGTGCCAGCAGTTTAACCTGGACAGGGCAGACCCAGTACTTC
CASSLTWTGQTQYF
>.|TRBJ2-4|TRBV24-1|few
TGTGCCACCTCCGAAGGGGGGGAGGCCAAAAACATTCAGTACTTC
CATSEGGEAKNIQYF
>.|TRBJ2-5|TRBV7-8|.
TGTGCCAGCAGTCGACCCGGGACTTTTGAGACCCAGTACTTC
CASSRPGTFETQYF
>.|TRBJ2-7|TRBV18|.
TGTGCCAGCTCACCGGGGGCGGAGTACGAGCAGTACTTC
CASSPGAEYEQYF
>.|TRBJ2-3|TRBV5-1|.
TGCGCCAGCAGCCCCAGCTTCTCGGGGGTGACAGATACGCAGTATTTT
CASSPSFSGVTDTQYF
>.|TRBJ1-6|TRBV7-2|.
TGTGCCAGCCGACCACCCGGCACACGGGGTTCACCCCTCCACTTT
CASRPPGTRGSPLHF
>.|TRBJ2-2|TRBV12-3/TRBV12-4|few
TGTGCCAGCAGCCCGCAGGGTCGGGCCGGGGAGCTGTTTTTT
CASSPQGRAGELFF
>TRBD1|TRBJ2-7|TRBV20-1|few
TGCAGTGCTGGTAGAGATTCCGGGACAGCCTTACGGGGGTACTTC
CSAGRDSGTALRGYF
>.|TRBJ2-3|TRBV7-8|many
TGTGCCAGCAGCTTAGGCCGAGAGTGGGCGCAGTATTTT
CASSLGREWAQYF
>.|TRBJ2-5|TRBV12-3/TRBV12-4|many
TGTGCCAGCAGTTTAGCGGTCGAAGGGGCCCAGTACTTC
CASSLAVEGAQYF
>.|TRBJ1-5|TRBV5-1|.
TGCGCCAGCAGCTTGGAAGGAGCCCAGCCCCAGCATTTT
CASSLEGAQPQHF
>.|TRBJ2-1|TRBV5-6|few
TGTGCCAGCAGCTTGGAGGACCTGAATGAGCAGTTCTTC
CASSLEDLNEQFF
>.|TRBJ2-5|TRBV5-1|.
TGCGCCAGCAGCCCTTTAGTTAGGGTAGAGACCCAGTACTTC
CASSPLVRVETQYF
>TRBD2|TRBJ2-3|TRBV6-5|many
TGTGCCAGCAGCCGCGGGACTAGCGGGGGGCGCACAGATACGCAGTATTTT
CASSRGTSGGRTDTQYF
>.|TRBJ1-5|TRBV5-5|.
TGTGCCAGCAGCCAGGACATCCTTAGCAATCAGCCCCAGCATTTT
CASSQDILSNQPQHF
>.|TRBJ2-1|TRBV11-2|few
TGTGCCAGCAGCTTTCACACCCTCTCACGAAATGAGCAGTTCTTC
CASSFHTLSRNEQFF
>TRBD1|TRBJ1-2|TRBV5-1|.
TGCGCCAGCGGGCGCCCGACAGGGGGCCGGCCCAATATAGCGGGCTACACCTTC
CASGRPTGGRPNIAGYTF